This T cell receptor (beta chain) stems from a study of T cell responses to AZD1222 COVID-19 vaccine. Overall study findings and caveats: Spike-wide coverage was observed for vaccine-associated CD4 TCRs, with dominant responses at 160-218 and 743-854. Clonal diversity may have been underestimated in mostly white British donors.

This CDR3 comprises 14 residues. V shed 10 bases, J shed 6 bases, and the junction held 8 bases outside the gene matches. Germline V gives CDR1 MNHEY, CDR2 SMNVEV (reference sequence). TCRdb keeps only in-frame clones here, not all; method: immunoSEQ multiplex PCR. Of 150,000 to 200,000 clones in the sample, over 80% were seen once. This clone was picked up one time. Its antigen remains unidentified. The sequence derives from an adult in good health. The chain has TRBV27 and TRBJ2-3; 12 nucleotides match TRBD2. The sequencing here drew on peripheral blood, taken on day 0 of AZD1222 vaccination. Here the CDR3 reads CATLTSGSVDTQYF. Here the CDR3 DNA reads TGTGCCACCCTGACTAGCGGGAGTGTGGATACGCAGTATTTT.